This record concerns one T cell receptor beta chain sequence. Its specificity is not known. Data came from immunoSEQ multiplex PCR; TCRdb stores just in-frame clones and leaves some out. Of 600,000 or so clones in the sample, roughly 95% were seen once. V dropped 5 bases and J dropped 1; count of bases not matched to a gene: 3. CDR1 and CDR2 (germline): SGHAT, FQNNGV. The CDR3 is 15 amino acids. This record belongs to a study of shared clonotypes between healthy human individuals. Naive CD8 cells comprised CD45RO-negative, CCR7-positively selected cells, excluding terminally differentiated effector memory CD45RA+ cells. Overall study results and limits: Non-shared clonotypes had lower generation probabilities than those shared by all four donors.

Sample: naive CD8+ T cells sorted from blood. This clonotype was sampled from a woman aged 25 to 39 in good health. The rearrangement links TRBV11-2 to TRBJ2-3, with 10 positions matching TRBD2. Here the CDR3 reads CASSIGTSGTDTQYF. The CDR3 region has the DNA TGTGCCAGCAGCATCGGGACTAGCGGCACAGATACGCAGTATTTT.